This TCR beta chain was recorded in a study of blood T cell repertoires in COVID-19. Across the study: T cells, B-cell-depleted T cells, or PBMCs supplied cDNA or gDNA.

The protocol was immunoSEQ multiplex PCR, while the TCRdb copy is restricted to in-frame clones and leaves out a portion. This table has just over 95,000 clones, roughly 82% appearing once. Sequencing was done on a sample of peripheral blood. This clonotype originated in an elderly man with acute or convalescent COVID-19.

DNA of the CDR3: TGTGCCAGCAGTGAAGTGCGACTAGCGGACTACAATGAGCAGTTCTTC. Translated, it gives CASSEVRLADYNEQFF. The chain is built from TRBV2 and TRBJ2-1; 9 bases align to TRBD2. Germline V gene data show CDR1 as SNHLY and CDR2 as FYNNEI. The ends lost 1 base at V and 3 bases at J; junction bases unmatched: 4. The length of the CDR3 is 16 residues. Variable domain in full (rest from reference TRBV2 and TRBJ2-1): EPEVTQTPSHQVTQMGQEVILRCVPISNHLYFYWYRQILGQKVEFLVSFYNNEISEKSEIFDDQFSVERPDGSNFTLKIRSTKLEDSAMYFCASSEVRLADYNEQFFGPGTRLTVL.